This T cell receptor (beta chain) was identified in a study of CD8 T cells in ankylosing spondylitis. The CDR3 has 12 amino acids. The V gene's germline CDR1 is DFQATT and CDR2 SNEGSKA (reference sequence). V lost 4 bases and J lost 6, with 9 bases in between. Whole-study findings and limits: What appeared characteristic of ankylosing spondylitis blood was a TCR beta motif of eight highly homologous variants.

This clonotype was counted ten times or more. No antigen is known for it. Each CDR3 protein gets one entry after TCRdb re-called the 5' RACE reads with MiXCR. The sample includes 150,000 to 200,000 distinct CDR3 sequences, roughly 18% of them seen just once. The material sequenced was blood, either unsorted or a sorted T cell fraction (not recorded which). The chain has TRBV20-1 and TRBJ2-2, with a weak D call TRBD1 (5 bases). The source is a male donor with ankylosing spondylitis or in good health (not recorded which). This chain's CDR3 is CSANQGAGELFF. The DNA for the CDR3 is TGCAGTGCTAACCAAGGGGCCGGGGAGCTGTTTTTT.